This T cell receptor beta chain was sequenced in a study of T cell responses to AZD1222 COVID-19 vaccine. Study outcomes and limitations: As reported, nearly half of all spike-specific TCRs target variant regions that are unmutated. Following two doses of AZD1222, Spike-specific TCR breadth and depth rose. Donors skewed white British and female; clonal diversity was possibly underestimated.

Of note for this clone: As yet, its antigen is unknown.

CDR3 length: 10 residues. The germline V and J ends were trimmed by 7 bases and 10 bases, with 10 bases remaining between them. Sequenced by immunoSEQ multiplex PCR; TCRdb stores in-frame clones only, minus some. The sample yields 150,000 to 200,000 clones, about 91% seen once. This chain connects TRBV12-3 or TRBV12-4 to TRBJ1-1; no firm D call. The specimen was peripheral blood, collected on day 0 of AZD1222 vaccination. This receptor was identified in an adult in good health. For the CDR3, the DNA is TGTGCCAGCAAGGATCGTACAGCTTTCTTT. Translating gives CASKDRTAFF.